Listed below are T cell receptor beta chains from one sample, sequenced in a study of molecular identifiers for immune sequencing clone quantification. TCRdb processed the PCR reads anew with MiXCR; each CDR3 protein has one entry. This repertoire shows about 640,000 distinct CDR3 sequences, roughly 21% found once; its top ten account for roughly 0.85%. Material: naive CD8+ T cells from blood, with Jurkat cell RNA spiked in. These receptors were obtained from a human donor in good health. Some libraries in this study had Jurkat cell RNA spiked in. Both conserved end residues are part of each CDR3. A D gene is named only where the DNA matches it firmly. The size entry is marked missing in some rows and otherwise reads once, few, many or a size class.

D: .
J: TRBJ2-7
V: TRBV6-2/TRBV6-3
length: 15
size: many
DNA: TGTGCCAGCAGTTTAGGGGGACGGATCTCCTACGAGCAGTACTTC
CDR3: CASSLGGRISYEQYF

D: .
J: TRBJ2-7
V: TRBV9
length: 14
size: .
DNA: TGTGCCAGCAGCCCCAGTGGGGGGGGCGACGAGCAGTACTTC
CDR3: CASSPSGGGDEQYF

D: .
J: TRBJ2-7
V: TRBV27
length: 15
size: many
DNA: TGTGCCAGCAGTTTACACCCGGGTCTATCCTACGAGCAGTACTTC
CDR3: CASSLHPGLSYEQYF

D: .
J: TRBJ1-2
V: TRBV4-1
length: 13
size: many
DNA: TGCGCCAGCAGCCCCGACGAGGGAGGTGGCTACACCTTC
CDR3: CASSPDEGGGYTF

D: .
J: TRBJ2-3
V: TRBV4-3
length: 13
size: many
DNA: TGCGCCAGCAGCCAAGGGATAACAGATACGCAGTATTTT
CDR3: CASSQGITDTQYF

D: TRBD2
J: TRBJ2-5
V: TRBV7-2
length: 18
size: .
DNA: TGTGCCGGCAGCTCAGGGGGGTTTCGCGGGGGGGCCCCAGAGACCCAGTACTTC
CDR3: CAGSSGGFRGGAPETQYF

D: TRBD2
J: TRBJ2-5
V: TRBV11-1
length: 17
size: .
DNA: TGTGCCAGCAGCTTAGGCGCTCAAGCGGGGGGCCAAGAGACCCAGTACTTC
CDR3: CASSLGAQAGGQETQYF

D: .
J: TRBJ2-7
V: TRBV6-5
length: 15
size: .
DNA: TGTGCCAGCAGATTTCGGGGGGCCATCTCCTACGAGCAGTACTTC
CDR3: CASRFRGAISYEQYF

D: .
J: TRBJ2-3
V: TRBV7-6
length: 15
size: many
DNA: TGTGCCAGCAGCAACCGACAGGCATTGGTGGATACGCAGTATTTT
CDR3: CASSNRQALVDTQYF

D: .
J: TRBJ2-6
V: TRBV5-6
length: 15
size: few
DNA: TGTGCCAGCAGCCAGCGAGGCTCTGGGGCCAACGTCCCGACTTTC
CDR3: CASSQRGSGANVPTF

D: .
J: TRBJ2-3
V: TRBV19
length: 16
size: many
DNA: TGTGCCAGTAGCCCGAATCCCGGACATTTCACAGATACGCAGTATTTT
CDR3: CASSPNPGHFTDTQYF

D: TRBD2
J: TRBJ2-1
V: TRBV14
length: 14
size: .
DNA: TGTGCCAGCAGCCAAGTCGGACTAGCGGGCACGCAGTTCTTC
CDR3: CASSQVGLAGTQFF

D: .
J: TRBJ1-1
V: TRBV7-8
length: 14
size: many
DNA: TGTGCCAGCAGCTTAGCGTTTACGAACACTGAAGCTTTCTTT
CDR3: CASSLAFTNTEAFF

D: TRBD2
J: TRBJ2-1
V: TRBV4-1
length: 18
size: few
DNA: TGCGCCAGCAGCCAAGTGGCTAGCGGGACGAGCTCCTACAATGAGCAGTTCTTC
CDR3: CASSQVASGTSSYNEQFF

D: .
J: TRBJ1-2
V: TRBV4-1
length: 15
size: .
DNA: TGCGCCAGCAGCCAGGACAGCCTCTCGTTCTATGGCTACACCTTC
CDR3: CASSQDSLSFYGYTF

D: TRBD2
J: TRBJ2-3
V: TRBV11-2
length: 15
size: .
DNA: TGTGCCAGCACCTTACTGGGGGGGTTTACAGATACGCAGTATTTT
CDR3: CASTLLGGFTDTQYF

D: TRBD1
J: TRBJ1-1
V: TRBV30
length: 14
size: .
DNA: TGTGCCTGGGACTGGACAGGCGCCTACACTGAAGCTTTCTTT
CDR3: CAWDWTGAYTEAFF

D: .
J: TRBJ1-5
V: TRBV21-1
length: 16
size: few
DNA: TGTGCCAGCAGCAAAAGGGAACAGTCCAGCAATCAGCCCCAGCATTTT
CDR3: CASSKREQSSNQPQHF

D: TRBD2
J: TRBJ2-7
V: TRBV4-3
length: 16
size: .
DNA: TGCGCCAGCAGCCAAGATTCTAGCGGGACTCCCTACGAGCAGTACTTC
CDR3: CASSQDSSGTPYEQYF

D: .
J: TRBJ1-5
V: TRBV7-9
length: 13
size: many
DNA: TGTGCCAGCAGCCCTACGACAGGCCGTTCCCAGCATTTT
CDR3: CASSPTTGRSQHF

D: TRBD1
J: TRBJ1-1
V: TRBV20-1
length: 13
size: many
DNA: TGCAGTGCTACCCGGACAGGGGGCGCGGAAGCTTTCTTT
CDR3: CSATRTGGAEAFF

D: .
J: TRBJ1-4
V: TRBV12-3/TRBV12-4
length: 12
size: many
DNA: TGTGCCAGCAGCCGGGACGGTGAAAAACTGTTTTTT
CDR3: CASSRDGEKLFF

D: .
J: TRBJ1-1
V: TRBV5-6
length: 14
size: many
DNA: TGTGCCAGCAGCTTGGGGGTAGTGGCTACTGAAGCTTTCTTT
CDR3: CASSLGVVATEAFF

D: .
J: TRBJ1-2
V: TRBV7-2
length: 15
size: few
DNA: TGTGCCAGCAGCTTAGAAGGGTTAGCTAACTATGGCTACACCTTC
CDR3: CASSLEGLANYGYTF

D: TRBD2
J: TRBJ2-7
V: TRBV29-1
length: 16
size: many
DNA: TGCAGCGTTGAAGTCCTCCTAGCGGGATCTTCCTACGAGCAGTACTTC
CDR3: CSVEVLLAGSSYEQYF

D: .
J: TRBJ1-3
V: TRBV5-8
length: 14
size: .
DNA: TGTGCCAGCAGCTTGGCCGCAGACGGAAACACCATATATTTT
CDR3: CASSLAADGNTIYF

D: TRBD1
J: TRBJ1-2
V: TRBV6-5
length: 14
size: few
DNA: TGTGCCAGCAGTCCGGGACAGGGGATTAGTGGCTACACCTTC
CDR3: CASSPGQGISGYTF

D: .
J: TRBJ2-1
V: TRBV3-1
length: 16
size: few
DNA: TGTGCCAGCAGCCCCAGAGGGTCGACCGGGTTGAGTTTGCAGTTCTTC
CDR3: CASSPRGSTGLSLQFF